This T cell receptor (beta chain) was identified during a study of CD8+CD57+ T cells in acquired aplastic anemia. Background on the study: The sorted CD4+ and CD8+ cells yielded an average approximately 3.3 ug of DNA.

Sequenced patients had shown CD8+CD57+ cell expansion by flow cytometry. This CDR3 comprises 15 residues. Germline V gene sequence: CDR1 SGDLS, CDR2 YYNGEE. V lost 0 bases to trimming and J lost 6 bases; unmatched junction nucleotides: 7. TCR beta VDJ and CDR3 were profiled, and genomic DNA was the template. TCRdb analysed the reads with MiXCR anew, one entry per CDR3 protein. The sample shows about 200,000 distinct CDR3 sequences, roughly 50% of them seen only once. The genes are TRBV9 and TRBJ1-2, with 8 bases identical to TRBD1. Sequencing used sorted CD4+, CD8+, or CD8+CD57+ T cells (not recorded which) from PBMCs. This TCR was recovered from a human donor with aplastic anemia. CDR3 sequence reads: CASSVEWDRSHGYTF. In nucleotides, the CDR3 is TGTGCCAGCAGCGTAGAGTGGGACAGGTCCCATGGCTACACCTTC.